Listed here is a single TCR beta chain. Its target is unknown. The data belong to a study of cytomegalovirus exposure and HLA in healthy donors. V shed 5 bases, J shed 4 bases, and the junction held 3 bases outside the gene matches. The CDR3 is 14 amino acids. Germline CDR1 is MNHEY and CDR2 is SVGAGI. PCR employed 60 Vbeta and 13 Jbeta primers. The protocol was immunoSEQ multiplex PCR, while the TCRdb copy is restricted to in-frame clones and leaves out a portion. The sample carries about 140,000 clones, around 80% recorded once. Study-wide results and caveats: According to an earlier analysis, most TCR beta V segments yielded productive rearrangements about 90% or about 30% of the time.

Sequencing was carried out using PBMCs. The TCR sequence derives from a man aged 40-49 years in good health and CMV-seropositive. This chain links TRBV6-5 with TRBJ2-3, with 10 nucleotides matching TRBD1. The CDR3 nucleotides read TGTGCCAGCAGTGAAGGACAGGGGGCAGATACGCAGTATTTT. It specifies CASSEGQGADTQYF.